This T cell receptor beta chain was sequenced in a study of CD8 T cells in Susac syndrome. CDR1 DFQATT and CDR2 SNEGSKA come from the germline V gene (reference sequence). Trimming shortened V by 3 bases and J by 6 bases, and 12 bases separated the two germline ends. The CDR3 is made up of 13 amino acids. Notes on the study in general: CD4+ T cell repertoires in Susac syndrome exhibited no evidence of clonal expansion.

The patients with Susac syndrome satisfied recently defined diagnostic criteria for either definite or probable disease. Notes on this clonotype: The antigen is undetermined.

It was with random hexamers that roughly 0.5 to 1 ug RNA was reverse transcribed. A multiplex approach, immunoSEQ multiplex PCR, amplified TCR beta CDR3 across 54 Vbeta and 13 Jbeta. One entry per CDR3 protein, called by TCRdb with MiXCR from the immunoSEQ multiplex PCR reads. Of over 150,000 distinct CDR3 sequences in the sample, 95% to 97% were seen once. The sequencing sample was made of CD4+ T cells from PBMCs. This TCR was sampled from a human donor with Susac syndrome. This rearrangement joins TRBV20-1 to TRBJ2-4, with D maybe TRBD1 (7 bases). The CDR3, as DNA: TGCAGTGCTAGTGGGCAGGGGGGAAACATTCAGTACTTC. Translation gives CSASGQGGNIQYF.